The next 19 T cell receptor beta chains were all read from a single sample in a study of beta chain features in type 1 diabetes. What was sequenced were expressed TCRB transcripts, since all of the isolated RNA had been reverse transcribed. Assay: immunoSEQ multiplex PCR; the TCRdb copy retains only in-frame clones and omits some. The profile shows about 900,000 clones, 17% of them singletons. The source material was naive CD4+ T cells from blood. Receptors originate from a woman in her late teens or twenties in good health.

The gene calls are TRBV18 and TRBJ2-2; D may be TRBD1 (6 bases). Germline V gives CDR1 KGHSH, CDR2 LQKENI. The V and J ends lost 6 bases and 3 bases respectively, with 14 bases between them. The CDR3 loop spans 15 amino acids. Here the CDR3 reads CASSPDSLDTGELFF. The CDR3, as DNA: TGTGCCAGCTCGCCGGACAGTTTGGACACCGGGGAGCTGTTTTTT. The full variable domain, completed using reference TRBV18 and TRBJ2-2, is NAGVMQNPRHLVRRRGQEARLRCSPMKGHSHVYWYRQLPEEGLKFMVYLQKENIIDESGMPKERFSAEFPKEGPSILRIQQVVRGDSAAYFCASSPDSLDTGELFFGEGSRLTVL.

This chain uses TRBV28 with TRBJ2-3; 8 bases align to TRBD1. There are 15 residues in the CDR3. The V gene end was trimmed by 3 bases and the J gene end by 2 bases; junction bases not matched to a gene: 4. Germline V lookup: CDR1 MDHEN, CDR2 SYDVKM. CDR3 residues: CASSFQGAATDTQYF. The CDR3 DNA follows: TGTGCCAGCAGTTTTCAGGGGGCGGCCACAGATACGCAGTATTTT.

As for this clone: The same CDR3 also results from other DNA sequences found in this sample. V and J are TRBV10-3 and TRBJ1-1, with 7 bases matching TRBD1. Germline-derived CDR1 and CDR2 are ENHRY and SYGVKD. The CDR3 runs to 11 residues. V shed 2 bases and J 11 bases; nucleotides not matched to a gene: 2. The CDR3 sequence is CAISERGLAFF. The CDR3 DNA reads TGTGCCATCAGTGAGAGGGGGCTTGCTTTCTTT.

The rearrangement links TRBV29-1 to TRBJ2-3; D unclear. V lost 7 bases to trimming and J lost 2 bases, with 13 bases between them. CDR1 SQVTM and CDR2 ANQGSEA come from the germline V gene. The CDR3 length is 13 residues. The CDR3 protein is CSAATRYTDTQYF. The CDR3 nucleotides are TGCAGCGCCGCAACGCGGTACACAGATACGCAGTATTTT.

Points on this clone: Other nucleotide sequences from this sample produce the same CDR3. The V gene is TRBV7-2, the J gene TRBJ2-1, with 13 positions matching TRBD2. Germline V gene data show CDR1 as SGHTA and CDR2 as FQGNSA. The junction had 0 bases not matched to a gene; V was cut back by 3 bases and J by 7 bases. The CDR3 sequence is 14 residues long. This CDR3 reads CASSLGLAGNEQFF. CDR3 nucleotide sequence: TGTGCCAGCAGCTTGGGACTAGCGGGAAATGAGCAGTTCTTC.

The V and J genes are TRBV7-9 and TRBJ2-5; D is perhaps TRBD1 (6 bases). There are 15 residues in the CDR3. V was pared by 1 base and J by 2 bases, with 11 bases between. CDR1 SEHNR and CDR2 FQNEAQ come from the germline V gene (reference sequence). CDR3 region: CASSLGSGTQETQYF. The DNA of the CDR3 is TGTGCCAGCAGCTTAGGGAGTGGGACACAAGAGACCCAGTACTTC.

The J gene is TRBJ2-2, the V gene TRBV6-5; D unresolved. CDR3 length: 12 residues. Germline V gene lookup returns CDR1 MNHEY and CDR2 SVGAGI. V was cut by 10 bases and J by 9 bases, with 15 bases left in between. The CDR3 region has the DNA TGTGCCACCCGGCGTGCCTTGCGGGAGCTGTTTTTT. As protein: CATRRALRELFF.

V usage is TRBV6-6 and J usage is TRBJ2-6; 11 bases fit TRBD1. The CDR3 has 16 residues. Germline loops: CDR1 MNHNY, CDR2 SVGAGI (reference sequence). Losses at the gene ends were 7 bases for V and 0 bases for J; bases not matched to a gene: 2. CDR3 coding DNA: TGTGCCAGCAAGGGGACAGGGGGCTCTGGGGCCAACGTCCTGACTTTC. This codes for CASKGTGGSGANVLTF.

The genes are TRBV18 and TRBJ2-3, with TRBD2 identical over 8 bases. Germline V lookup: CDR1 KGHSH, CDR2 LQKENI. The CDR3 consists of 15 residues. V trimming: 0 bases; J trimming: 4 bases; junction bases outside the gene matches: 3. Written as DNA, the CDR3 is TGTGCCAGCTCACCACCGTCGGGGGGGGCAGATACGCAGTATTTT. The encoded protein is CASSPPSGGADTQYF.

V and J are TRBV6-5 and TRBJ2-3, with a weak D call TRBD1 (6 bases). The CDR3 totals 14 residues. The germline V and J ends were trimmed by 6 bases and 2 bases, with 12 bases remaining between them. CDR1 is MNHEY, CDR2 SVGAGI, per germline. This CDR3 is CASSQGPFTDTQYF. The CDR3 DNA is TGTGCCAGCAGCCAGGGGCCCTTCACAGATACGCAGTATTTT.

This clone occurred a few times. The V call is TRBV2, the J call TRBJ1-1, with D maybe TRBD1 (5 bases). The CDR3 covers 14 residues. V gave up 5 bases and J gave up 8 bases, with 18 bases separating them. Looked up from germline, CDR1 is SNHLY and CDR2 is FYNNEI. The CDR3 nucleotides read TGTGCCAGCAGTCCGGGACGGACTTACAGAGAAGCTTTCTTT. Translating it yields CASSPGRTYREAFF.

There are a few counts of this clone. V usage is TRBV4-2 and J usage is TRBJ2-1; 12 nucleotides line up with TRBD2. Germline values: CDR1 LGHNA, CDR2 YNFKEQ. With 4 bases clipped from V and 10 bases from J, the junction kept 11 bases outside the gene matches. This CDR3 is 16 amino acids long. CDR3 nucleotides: TGTGCCAGCAGCCCCCCCAGACTAGCGGGAGTATACGAGCAGTTCTTC. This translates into CASSPPRLAGVYEQFF.

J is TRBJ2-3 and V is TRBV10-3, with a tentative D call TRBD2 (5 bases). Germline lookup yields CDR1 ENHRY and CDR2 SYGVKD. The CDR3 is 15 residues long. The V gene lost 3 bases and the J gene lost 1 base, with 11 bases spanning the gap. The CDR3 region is CAISDSVVGTDTQYF. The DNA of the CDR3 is TGTGCCATCAGTGATAGCGTTGTGGGCACAGATACGCAGTATTTT.

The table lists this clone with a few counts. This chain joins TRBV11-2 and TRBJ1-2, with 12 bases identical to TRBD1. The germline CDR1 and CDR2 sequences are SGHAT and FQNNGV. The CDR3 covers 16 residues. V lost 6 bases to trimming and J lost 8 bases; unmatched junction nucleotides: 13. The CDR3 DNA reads TGTGCCAGCAGGCCGGGACAGGGGGCCGCTGGGAGAGGCTACACCTTC. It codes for CASRPGQGAAGRGYTF. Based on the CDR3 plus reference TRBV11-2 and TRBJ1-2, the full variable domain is EAGVAQSPRYKIIEKRQSVAFWCNPISGHATLYWYQQILGQGPKLLIQFQNNGVVDDSQLPKDRFSAERLKGVDSTLKIQPAKLEDSAVYLCASRPGQGAAGRGYTFGSGTRLTVV.

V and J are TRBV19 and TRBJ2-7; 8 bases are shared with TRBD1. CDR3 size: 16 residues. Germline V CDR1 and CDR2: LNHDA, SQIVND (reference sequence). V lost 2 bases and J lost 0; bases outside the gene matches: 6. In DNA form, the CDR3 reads TGTGCCAGTAGTATACAGGGGGCTAAAAGCTCCTACGAGCAGTACTTC. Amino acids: CASSIQGAKSSYEQYF.

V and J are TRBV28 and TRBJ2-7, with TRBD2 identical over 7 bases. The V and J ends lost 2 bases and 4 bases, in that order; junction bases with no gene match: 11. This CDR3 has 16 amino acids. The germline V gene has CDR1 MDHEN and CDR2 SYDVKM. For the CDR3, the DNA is TGTGCCAGCAGTTTAAACCGGGCTAGCGGAACTTACGAGCAGTACTTC. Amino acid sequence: CASSLNRASGTYEQYF.

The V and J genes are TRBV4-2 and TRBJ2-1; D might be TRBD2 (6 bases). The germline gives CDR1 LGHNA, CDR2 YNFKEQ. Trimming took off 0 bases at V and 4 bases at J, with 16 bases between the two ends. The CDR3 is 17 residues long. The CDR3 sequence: CASSQDKVSGVYNEQFF. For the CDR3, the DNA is TGTGCCAGCAGCCAAGATAAGGTTAGCGGTGTTTACAATGAGCAGTTCTTC.

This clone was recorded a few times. In DNA form, the CDR3 reads TGTGCCAGTAGTATAGGGTACACCGGGGAGCTGTTTTTT. Its translation is CASSIGYTGELFF. The chain recombines TRBV19 with TRBJ2-2, with no clear D. This CDR3 region has 13 residues. Trimming cost V 1 base and J 3 bases, with 3 bases left between them. Germline V gene data show CDR1 as LNHDA and CDR2 as SQIVND (reference sequence).

CDR3 protein: CASSLFRDTQYF. The CDR3 nucleotides read TGTGCCAGCAGCTTATTTCGAGATACGCAGTATTTT. The chain is built from TRBV7-2 and TRBJ2-3; D gene uncertain. Germline V gene lookup returns CDR1 SGHTA and CDR2 FQGNSA. The CDR3 sequence is 12 residues long. Deletions cut 2 bases from V and 5 bases from J, with 5 bases between.